These 20 T cell receptor beta chains originate from one sample sequenced in a study of blood T cell repertoires in COVID-19. Using immunoSEQ multiplex PCR, the repertoire was profiled, and TCRdb retains in-frame clones only, with some absent. The data hold around 270,000 clones, with roughly 91% observed a single time. The sample taken for sequencing was peripheral blood. These receptors came from a man aged 40-49 years with acute or convalescent COVID-19.

CDR3 in amino acids: CASGSGNNSPLHF. Here the CDR3 DNA reads TGTGCTAGTGGTTCCGGTAATAATTCACCCCTCCACTTT. The chain couples TRBV12-5 to TRBJ1-6; D unresolved. The V gene's germline CDR1 is LGHNT and CDR2 FRNRAP. The CDR3 length is 13 residues. V lost 4 bases to trimming and J lost 5 bases, with 6 bases between them. The whole variable domain, remainder taken from reference TRBV12-5 and TRBJ1-6, is DARVTQTPRHKVTEMGQEVTMRCQPILGHNTVFWYRQTMMQGLELLAYFRNRAPLDDSGMPKDRFSAEMPDATLATLKIQPSEPRDSAVYFCASGSGNNSPLHFGNGTRLTVT.

The V and J genes are TRBV12-2 and TRBJ2-4; TRBD1 is the table's D call and was not checked against the DNA. TRBV12-2 is recorded as a pseudogene. The CDR3 covers 18 residues. CDR3 nucleotides: TGTGCAAGTCGCTCACGAAATGACACCTCCCGAGCCAAAAACATTCAGTACTTC. Protein product: CASRSRNDTSRAKNIQYF.

This clone has just one count. This chain connects TRBV7-3 to TRBJ2-3, with TRBD2 identical over 13 bases. There are 16 residues in the CDR3. J lost 4 bases, V lost 5 bases, and 6 bases had no gene match. Germline V gene data show CDR1 as SGHTA and CDR2 as FQGTGA. The CDR3 DNA sequence: TGTGCCAGCAGCCGGACTAGCGGGGGAGGAGCAGATACGCAGTATTTT. It translates to CASSRTSGGGADTQYF.

The chain recombines TRBV3-1 (or the pseudogene TRBV3-2) with TRBJ1-2, with D perhaps TRBD1 (5 bases). Germline values: CDR1 LGHDT, CDR2 YNNKEL (reference sequence). V lost 2 bases to trimming and J lost 4 bases, with 11 bases between them. This CDR3 spans 14 amino acids. The CDR3 nucleotides are TGTGCCAGCAGCCAAAACTCAGGGCCCTATGGCTACACCTTC. Its translation is CASSQNSGPYGYTF.

This clone was seen only a few times. The chain carries TRBV27 and TRBJ1-3; 9 positions match TRBD1. The CDR3 is 16 amino acids. Germline CDR1 reads MNHEY; CDR2 reads SMNVEV (reference sequence). V shed 0 bases, J shed 2 bases, and the junction held 2 bases outside the gene matches. This chain's CDR3 is CASSLSTGGTGNTIYF. Written as DNA, the CDR3 is TGTGCCAGCAGTTTATCGACAGGGGGAACTGGAAACACCATATATTTT.

The chain joins TRBV18 to TRBJ1-1; D not resolved. The V end lost 2 bases, the J end lost 2 bases, and 12 bases lay between the germline ends. Germline CDR1 KGHSH, CDR2 LQKENI. This CDR3 contains 15 residues. The CDR3 nucleotides are TGTGCCAGCTCACCAACCACTTCGAGTAACACTGAAGCTTTCTTT. It encodes CASSPTTSSNTEAFF.

The chain employs TRBV4-2 and TRBJ1-6; D unresolved. Trimming stripped 1 base from V and 7 bases from J, with 11 bases between. The length of the CDR3 is 15 residues. Germline CDR1 reads LGHNA; CDR2 reads YNFKEQ. Here the CDR3 DNA reads TGTGCCAGCAGCCAAGTGACAACGGGAAATTCACCCCTCCACTTT. This encodes CASSQVTTGNSPLHF.

The chain links TRBV27 to TRBJ1-2; no reliable D call. The germline gives CDR1 MNHEY, CDR2 SMNVEV (reference sequence). The V end lost 3 bases, the J end lost 2 bases, and 7 bases lay between the germline ends. The CDR3 runs to 13 residues. The CDR3 loop is CASSFSPNYGYTF. In DNA, the CDR3 is TGTGCCAGCAGTTTTAGCCCCAACTATGGCTACACCTTC.

The CDR3: CASSLGVGEVPYEQYF. The CDR3 coding sequence is TGTGCCAGCAGCTTAGGTGTAGGGGAGGTTCCCTACGAGCAGTACTTC. The rearrangement links TRBV11-2 to TRBJ2-7; maybe TRBD2 (6 bases). CDR3 size: 16 residues. From germline, CDR1 is SGHAT and CDR2 FQNNGV. V was shortened by 1 base and J by 2 bases, with 15 bases between the two germline ends.

V gene TRBV5-1 combines with J gene TRBJ2-7; the D is unclear. The germline gives CDR1 SGHRS, CDR2 YFSETQ. The V end was cut by 4 bases, the J end by 0 bases, with 5 bases between. This CDR3 comprises 12 residues. CDR3 sequence reads: CASSGNSYEQYF. The CDR3 bases are TGCGCCAGCAGCGGCAACTCCTACGAGCAGTACTTC.

This chain uses TRBV28 with TRBJ1-2, with 8 nucleotides matching TRBD1. The junction had 2 bases not matched to a gene; V was cut back by 6 bases and J by 2 bases. From germline, CDR1 is MDHEN and CDR2 SYDVKM. The CDR3 extends over 13 amino acids. The CDR3 protein is CASRRTGNYGYTF. Here the CDR3 DNA reads TGTGCCAGCAGAAGGACAGGGAACTATGGCTACACCTTC.

This clone is a singleton in its sample. The chain's CDR3 is CASSQAEGSTDTQYF. The CDR3 nucleotides are TGTGCCAGCAGCCAAGCCGAGGGTAGCACAGATACGCAGTATTTT. This chain uses TRBV3-1 (or the pseudogene TRBV3-2) with TRBJ2-3, with D possibly TRBD2 on 5 matching bases. This CDR3 spans 15 amino acids. With 1 base removed from V and 0 bases from J, the gap between germline ends came to 8 bases. In germline, CDR1 is LGHDT, CDR2 YNNKEL (reference sequence).

The V gene is TRBV6-5, the J gene TRBJ1-5; 9 bases fit TRBD1. This CDR3 contains 15 residues. After removal of 6 bases from V and 2 bases from J, the junction contained 5 bases not matched to a gene. Germline-derived CDR1 and CDR2 are MNHEY and SVGAGI. In DNA form, the CDR3 reads TGTGCCAGCAGACAGGGGGCCTCGCGCAATCAGCCCCAGCATTTT. The encoded protein is CASRQGASRNQPQHF.

This chain links TRBV6-5 with TRBJ1-2; 12 nucleotides agree with TRBD1. Losses at the gene ends were 6 bases for V and 7 bases for J; bases not matched to a gene: 6. Per the germline V gene, CDR1 is MNHEY and CDR2 is SVGAGI. This CDR3 has 14 residues. DNA for the CDR3: TGTGCCAGCAGAGGGGACAGGGGGCATAGTGGCTACACCTTC. Its protein is CASRGDRGHSGYTF.

The J gene is TRBJ2-5, the V gene TRBV18; tentative D call: TRBD2 (6 bases). The germline V gene has CDR1 KGHSH and CDR2 LQKENI. V gave up 1 base and J gave up 3 bases, with 15 bases separating them. The CDR3 loop spans 16 amino acids. CDR3 sequence reads: CASSPRNRDSKETQYF. CDR3 in DNA: TGTGCCAGCTCACCACGAAATCGGGACTCTAAAGAGACCCAGTACTTC.

CDR3 residues: CASNQAWNQPQHF. As DNA, the CDR3 is TGTGCCAGCAACCAAGCCTGGAATCAGCCCCAGCATTTT. This rearrangement joins TRBV6-5 to TRBJ1-5; D remains unclear. The germline V and J ends were trimmed by 7 bases and 4 bases, with 11 bases remaining between them. The germline V gene has CDR1 MNHEY and CDR2 SVGAGI. The CDR3 loop spans 13 amino acids.

The rearrangement uses TRBV29-1 and TRBJ1-1; 8 bases match TRBD1. This CDR3 has 10 amino acids. Germline-derived CDR1 and CDR2 are SQVTM and ANQGSEA. Trimming at V came to 8 bases and at J to 6 bases, leaving 2 bases not matched to a gene. The CDR3 loop reads CSIRGPEAFF. The CDR3 DNA sequence: TGCAGCATCAGGGGGCCTGAAGCTTTCTTT. The full variable domain, rest sourced from reference TRBV29-1 and TRBJ1-1, is SAVISQKPSRDICQRGTSLTIQCQVDSQVTMMFWYRQQPGQSLTLIATANQGSEATYESGFVIDKFPISRPNLTFSTLTVSNMSPEDSSIYLCSIRGPEAFFGQGTRLTVV.

The rearrangement links TRBV29-1 to TRBJ1-6; D might be TRBD1 (5 bases). V lost 6 bases and J 5 bases, leaving 20 bases between the germline ends. Germline values: CDR1 SQVTM, CDR2 ANQGSEA. This CDR3 has 16 amino acids. CDR3: CSVDEDTAPNNSPLHF. The CDR3 DNA reads TGCAGCGTCGATGAGGACACCGCCCCTAATAATTCACCCCTCCACTTT. Full variable domain (outside the CDR3, taken from reference TRBV29-1 and TRBJ1-6): SAVISQKPSRDICQRGTSLTIQCQVDSQVTMMFWYRQQPGQSLTLIATANQGSEATYESGFVIDKFPISRPNLTFSTLTVSNMSPEDSSIYLCSVDEDTAPNNSPLHFGNGTRLTVT.

V gene TRBV28 combines with J gene TRBJ1-2; D is perhaps TRBD1 (6 bases). Germline assignment: CDR1 MDHEN and CDR2 SYDVKM. This CDR3 is built from 14 residues. The V gene lost 6 bases and the J gene lost 2 bases, with 13 bases spanning the gap. CDR3 region: CASRPRQENYGYTF. For the CDR3, the DNA is TGTGCCAGCAGACCTCGACAGGAGAACTATGGCTACACCTTC.

The rearrangement links TRBV11-2 to TRBJ2-7; weak D call: TRBD2 (7 bases). Germline values: CDR1 SGHAT, CDR2 FQNNGV. The CDR3 totals 11 residues. V lost 8 bases and J 5 bases, leaving 10 bases between the germline ends. This CDR3 reads CASGGAHEQYF. The CDR3 DNA follows: TGTGCCAGCGGGGGGGCGCACGAGCAGTACTTC. Together with reference TRBV11-2 and TRBJ2-7, the CDR3 gives the full variable domain: EAGVAQSPRYKIIEKRQSVAFWCNPISGHATLYWYQQILGQGPKLLIQFQNNGVVDDSQLPKDRFSAERLKGVDSTLKIQPAKLEDSAVYLCASGGAHEQYFGPGTRLTVT.